This T cell receptor (beta chain) is drawn from a study of blood T cell repertoires in COVID-19. Looking at the study overall: Whether acute or convalescent, the COVID-19 samples came from the United States, Italy and Spain. T cells, B-cell-depleted T cells, or PBMCs supplied cDNA or gDNA.

Cohort placement rested on clinical history that participants reported themselves. In the original workflow: Amplifying reference gene primers gave estimates of nucleated cell counts. The repertoire was sequenced with immunoSEQ multiplex PCR; TCRdb's copy has only in-frame clones and lacks some. The DNA was the basis for D and trimming; V, J and clone size are from that table. The profile covers under 300,000 clones, with 88% appearing a single time and around 2.9% taken by the ten largest. The clonotype was recovered from a woman aged 45-65 years who had recovered from COVID-19. The sample comprised PBMCs or T cells enriched from blood (not recorded which).

The CDR3 coding sequence is TGTGCCAGCAGTAGTCACGACAGGGGTTATTACGAGCAGTACTTC. It encodes CASSSHDRGYYEQYF. The chain is built from TRBV28 and TRBJ2-7; 8 bases map to TRBD1. The CDR3 extends over 15 amino acids. Germline assignment: CDR1 MDHEN and CDR2 SYDVKM. Trimming removed 5 bases from V and 4 bases from J; junction bases left unmatched: 10. The complete variable domain, with remaining parts taken from reference TRBV28 and TRBJ2-7, reads DVKVTQSSRYLVKRTGEKVFLECVQDMDHENMFWYRQDPGLGLRLIYFSYDVKMKEKGDIPEGYSVSREKKERFSLILESASTNQTSMYLCASSSHDRGYYEQYFGPGTRLTVT.